These 9 T cell receptor beta chains originate from one sample sequenced in a study of blood T cell repertoires in COVID-19. The method was immunoSEQ multiplex PCR; TCRdb's version includes in-frame clones alone and lacks a portion of them. The table has fewer than 250,000 clones, approximately 84% seen once. The sample consisted of peripheral blood. These TCRs come from a woman of 80 years or more with acute or convalescent COVID-19.

The chain combines TRBV13 with TRBJ1-2, with D hard to call. This CDR3 is 16 amino acids long. Germline CDR1 PRHDT, CDR2 FYEKMQ (reference sequence). Trimming took 5 bases from V and 7 from J, leaving 23 bases between them. The CDR3 bases are TGTGCCAGCAGCCCCACCCTACAGTCCGCTATGGCTGGCTACACCTTC. Residues: CASSPTLQSAMAGYTF.

The chain employs TRBV27 and TRBJ2-3, with 7 bases that match TRBD2. CDR1 and CDR2 from the germline V gene are MNHEY and SMNVEV (reference sequence). The CDR3 has 14 residues. V dropped 3 bases and J dropped 2; count of bases not matched to a gene: 2. The CDR3 DNA sequence: TGTGCCAGCAGTTTGGGACTACCCACAGATACGCAGTATTTT. It codes for CASSLGLPTDTQYF.

J is TRBJ1-5 and V is TRBV3-1 (or the pseudogene TRBV3-2); D is ambiguous. This CDR3 has 14 amino acids. V was clipped by 1 base and J by 2 bases, with 6 bases between them. Germline V gene data show CDR1 as LGHDT and CDR2 as YNNKEL (reference sequence). The DNA for the CDR3 is TGTGCCAGCAGCCAAGGGTTAGGCAATCAGCCCCAGCATTTT. Its translation is CASSQGLGNQPQHF.

Of note for this clone: The sample holds other DNA sequences that translate to the same CDR3. This chain joins TRBV7-2 and TRBJ1-2; 9 positions match TRBD1. V gave up 3 bases and J gave up 5 bases; unmatched junction bases: 1. The germline CDR1 and CDR2 sequences are SGHTA and FQGNSA. The CDR3 has 13 amino acids. The CDR3 nucleotides read TGTGCCAGCAGCTTGGGACAGGGATATGGCTACACCTTC. Translating gives CASSLGQGYGYTF.

V usage is TRBV5-1 and J usage is TRBJ1-6; 8 positions match TRBD1. J lost 7 bases, V lost 4 bases, and 7 bases had no gene match. Germline V gene data show CDR1 as SGHRS and CDR2 as YFSETQ. The CDR3 covers 15 residues. CDR3 amino acids: CASSERTGRNSPLHF. The CDR3 DNA follows: TGCGCCAGCAGCGAGCGGACAGGGAGAAATTCACCCCTCCACTTT.

This chain joins TRBV6-2 or TRBV6-3 and TRBJ1-2; 9 nucleotides agree with TRBD1. The germline V gene has CDR1 MNHEY and CDR2 SVGEGT. The CDR3 sequence is 16 residues long. Trimming took 4 bases from V and 4 from J; bases not matched to a gene: 10. The CDR3 protein is CASSSLRQGDIYGYTF. The DNA of the CDR3 is TGTGCCAGCAGTTCCTTAAGACAGGGGGACATCTATGGCTACACCTTC.

This chain joins TRBV30 and TRBJ2-7, with 11 bases fitting TRBD1. CDR1 and CDR2 (germline): GTSNPN, SVGIG (reference sequence). Trimming at V came to 4 bases and at J to 4 bases, leaving 6 bases not matched to a gene. The CDR3 is 14 residues long. CDR3 region: CAWTRTGGGYEQYF. Here the CDR3 DNA reads TGTGCCTGGACTAGGACAGGGGGCGGGTACGAGCAGTACTTC.

V is TRBV6-6 and J is TRBJ2-7; 9 nucleotides agree with TRBD1. The CDR3 covers 16 residues. Trimming at V came to 5 bases and at J to 4 bases, leaving 12 bases not matched to a gene. CDR1 MNHNY and CDR2 SVGAGI come from the germline V gene (reference sequence). CDR3 amino acids: CASSANRDRVAYEQYF. CDR3 sequence (DNA): TGTGCCAGCAGTGCAAACCGGGACAGGGTGGCGTACGAGCAGTACTTC.

The V call is TRBV7-8, the J call TRBJ1-6; no clear D. The CDR3 length is 17 residues. Germline V gives CDR1 SGHVS, CDR2 FQNEAQ. Trimming shortened V by 2 bases and J by 14 bases, and 25 bases separated the two germline ends. The CDR3 protein is CASSLYVSPVKIRTLHF. CDR3 nucleotides: TGTGCCAGCAGCTTATACGTCTCCCCCGTCAAAATTAGAACCCTCCACTTT.